This T cell receptor beta chain came from a study of glioma-infiltrating T cells. General study points: Tissue-blood divergence was below expectation in non-neoplastic patients, above in gliomas. Only very few CDR3 sequences appeared in both tissue and blood.

The iRepertoire nested amplicon-rescue multiplex PCR amplified TCR alpha and beta CDR3s from RNA. One-step reverse transcription and amplification started from approximately 100-400 ng of tissue mRNA or PBMC total RNA. From the multiplex PCR reads, TCRdb called clonotypes with MiXCR, one entry per CDR3 protein. The sample lists roughly 100,000 distinct CDR3 sequences, about 30% occurring once. In this sample, this clonotype turned up a few times. Its antigen is not identified. The sequence was obtained from a human donor with low-grade glioma or glioblastoma, undergoing nonglioma brain surgery, or in good health (not recorded which). The sample was glioma tissue, nonneoplastic brain tissue, or PBMCs (not recorded which).

CDR3 amino acids: CASSQTGGGASYEQYF. CDR3 DNA: TGTGCCAGCAGTCAAACAGGGGGGGGGGCCTCCTACGAGCAGTACTTC. This chain connects TRBV12-3 or TRBV12-4 to TRBJ2-7; D may be TRBD1 (8 bases). This CDR3 spans 16 amino acids. Trimming shortened V by 5 bases and J by 0 bases, and 17 bases separated the two germline ends.